This T cell receptor beta chain comes out of a study of early T cells in non-severe SARS-CoV-2 infection. The overall study: The sequenced material was bulk RNA from unsorted whole blood, and its chains were unpaired.

Unique molecular identifiers were attached to individual cDNA molecules. Via MiXCR, TCRdb re-called the 5' RACE reads, giving one row per CDR3 protein. Counted here are more than 65,000 distinct CDR3 sequences, 12% occurring once; the ten biggest clones make up 3.5% to 4.5%. The CDR3 has 16 amino acids. Germline-derived CDR1 and CDR2 are SGHRS and YFSETQ. V gave up 7 bases and J gave up 4 bases; unmatched junction bases: 16. General study findings and limits: Private and CD4 specificities were missed by VDJdb matching, skewed to anti-spike CD8.

This clonotype has a count of ten or more. Its target is unknown. The sample comprised whole blood. The chain recombines TRBV5-1 with TRBJ2-5, with 7 bases matching TRBD2. The receptor comes from an adult who was a healthcare worker with PCR-confirmed SARS-CoV-2 infection or an uninfected control (not recorded which). The CDR3 bases are TGCGCCAGCCGCCCCGATGGCGGGAGTTGGGGAGAGACCCAGTACTTC. As protein: CASRPDGGSWGETQYF. Drawing the rest from reference TRBV5-1 and TRBJ2-5, the complete variable domain is KAGVTQTPRYLIKTRGQQVTLSCSPISGHRSVSWYQQTPGQGLQFLFEYFSETQRNKGNFPGRFSGRQFSNSRSEMNVSTLELGDSALYLCASRPDGGSWGETQYFGPGTRLLVL.